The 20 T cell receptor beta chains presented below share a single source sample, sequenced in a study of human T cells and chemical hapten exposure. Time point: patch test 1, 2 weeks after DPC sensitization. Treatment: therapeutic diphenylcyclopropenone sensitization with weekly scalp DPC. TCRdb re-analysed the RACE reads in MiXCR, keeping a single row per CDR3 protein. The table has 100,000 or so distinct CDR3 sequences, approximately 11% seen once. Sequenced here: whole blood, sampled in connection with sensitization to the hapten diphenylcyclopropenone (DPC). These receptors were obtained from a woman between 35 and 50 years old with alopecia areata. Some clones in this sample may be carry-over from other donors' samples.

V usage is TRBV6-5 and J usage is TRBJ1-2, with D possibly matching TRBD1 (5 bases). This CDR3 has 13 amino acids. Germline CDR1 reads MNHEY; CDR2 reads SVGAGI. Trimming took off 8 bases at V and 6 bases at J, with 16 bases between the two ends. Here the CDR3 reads CASGAPLSHGYTF. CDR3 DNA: TGTGCCAGCGGGGCTCCTTTATCTCATGGCTACACCTTC.

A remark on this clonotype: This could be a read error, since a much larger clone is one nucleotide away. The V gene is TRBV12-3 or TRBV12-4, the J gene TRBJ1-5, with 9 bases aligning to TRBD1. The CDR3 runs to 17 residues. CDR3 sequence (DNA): TGTGCCAGCAGAACCGGGACAGGGTCGCAGAGCAGTCAGCCCCAGCATTTT. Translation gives CASRTGTGSQSSQPQHF.

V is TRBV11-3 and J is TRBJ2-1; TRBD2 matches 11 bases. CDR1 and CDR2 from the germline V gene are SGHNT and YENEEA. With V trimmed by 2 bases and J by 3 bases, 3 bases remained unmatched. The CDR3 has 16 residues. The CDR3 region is CASSLTGTSGYNEQFF. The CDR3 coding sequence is TGTGCCAGCAGCTTAACCGGGACTAGCGGCTACAATGAGCAGTTCTTC.

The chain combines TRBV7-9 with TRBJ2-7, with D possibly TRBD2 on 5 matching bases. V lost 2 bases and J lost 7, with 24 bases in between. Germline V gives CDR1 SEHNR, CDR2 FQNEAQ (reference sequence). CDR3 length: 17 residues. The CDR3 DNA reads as TGTGCCAGCAGCTTACCTGGTGTAACGGGATGGGCGAAAGAGCAGTACTTC. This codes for CASSLPGVTGWAKEQYF.

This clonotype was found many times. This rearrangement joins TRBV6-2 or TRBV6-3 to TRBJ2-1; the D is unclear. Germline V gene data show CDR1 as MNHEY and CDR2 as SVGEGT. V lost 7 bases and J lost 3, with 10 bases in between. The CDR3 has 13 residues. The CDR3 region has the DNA TGTGCCAGCAATCCCACCTACTACAATGAGCAGTTCTTC. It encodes CASNPTYYNEQFF.

For the CDR3, the DNA is TGCGCCAGCAGCCAAGGAGGAGGATACACGAACAATGAGCAGTTCTTC. Translated, it gives CASSQGGGYTNNEQFF. The chain couples TRBV4-3 to TRBJ2-1; a weak D match, TRBD2 (5 bases). Trimming cost V 1 base and J 5 bases, with 15 bases left between them. CDR3 size: 16 residues. CDR1 LGHNA and CDR2 YSLEER come from the germline V gene.

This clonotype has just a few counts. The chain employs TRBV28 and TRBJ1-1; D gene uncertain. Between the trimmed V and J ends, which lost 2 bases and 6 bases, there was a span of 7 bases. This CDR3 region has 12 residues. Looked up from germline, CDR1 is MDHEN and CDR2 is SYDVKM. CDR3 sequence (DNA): TGTGCCAGCAGTTTAGAGTGGTCTGAAGCTTTCTTT. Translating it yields CASSLEWSEAFF.

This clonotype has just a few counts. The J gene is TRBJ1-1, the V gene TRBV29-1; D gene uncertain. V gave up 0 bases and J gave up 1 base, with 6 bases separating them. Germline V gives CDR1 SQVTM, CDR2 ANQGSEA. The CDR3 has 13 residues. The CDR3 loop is CSVEDTPNTEAFF. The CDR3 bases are TGCAGCGTTGAAGATACTCCGAACACTGAAGCTTTCTTT.

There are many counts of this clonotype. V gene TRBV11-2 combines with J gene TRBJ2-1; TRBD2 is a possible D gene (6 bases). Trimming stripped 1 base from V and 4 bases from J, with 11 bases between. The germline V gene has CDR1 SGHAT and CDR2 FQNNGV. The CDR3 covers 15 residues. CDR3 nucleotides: TGTGCCAGCAGCTTAGGGGCAGGGACTTACAATGAGCAGTTCTTC. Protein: CASSLGAGTYNEQFF.

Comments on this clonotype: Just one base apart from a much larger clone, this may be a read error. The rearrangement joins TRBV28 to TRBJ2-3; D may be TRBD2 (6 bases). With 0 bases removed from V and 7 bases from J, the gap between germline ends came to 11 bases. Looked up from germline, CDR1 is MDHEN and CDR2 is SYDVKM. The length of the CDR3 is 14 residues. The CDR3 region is CASSLWGGRNTQYF. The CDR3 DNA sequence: TGTGCCAGCAGTTTATGGGGGGGTAGAAATACGCAGTATTTT.

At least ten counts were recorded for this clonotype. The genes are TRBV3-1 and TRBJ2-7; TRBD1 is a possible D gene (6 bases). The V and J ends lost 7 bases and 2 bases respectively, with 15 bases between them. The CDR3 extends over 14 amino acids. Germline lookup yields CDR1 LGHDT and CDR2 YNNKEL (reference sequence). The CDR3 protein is CASKPDTGTYEQYF. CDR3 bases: TGTGCCAGCAAACCGGATACAGGGACCTACGAGCAGTACTTC.

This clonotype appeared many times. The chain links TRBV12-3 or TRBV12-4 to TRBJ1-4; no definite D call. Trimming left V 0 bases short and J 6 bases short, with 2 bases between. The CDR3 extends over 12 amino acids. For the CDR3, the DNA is TGTGCCAGCAGTTTAGCGGATGAAAAACTGTTTTTT. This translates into CASSLADEKLFF.

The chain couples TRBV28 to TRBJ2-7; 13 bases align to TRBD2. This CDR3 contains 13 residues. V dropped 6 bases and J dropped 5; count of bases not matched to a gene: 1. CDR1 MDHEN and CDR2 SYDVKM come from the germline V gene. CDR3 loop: CASRLAGGNEQYF. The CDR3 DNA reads TGTGCCAGCAGACTAGCGGGAGGGAACGAGCAGTACTTC.

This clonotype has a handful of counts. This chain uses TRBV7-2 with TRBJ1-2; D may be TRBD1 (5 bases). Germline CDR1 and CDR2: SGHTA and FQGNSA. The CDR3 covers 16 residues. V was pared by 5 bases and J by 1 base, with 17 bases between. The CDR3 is CASSLRQTRFNYGYTF. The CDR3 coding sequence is TGTGCCAGCAGCCTAAGACAGACTAGATTTAACTATGGCTACACCTTC.

DNA for the CDR3: TGTGCCAGTTGGAGCTCCTACGAGCAGTACTTC. This gives the protein CASWSSYEQYF. The rearrangement links TRBV27 to TRBJ2-7; the D is unclear. The CDR3 contains 11 residues. Between the trimmed V and J ends, which lost 9 bases and 0 bases, there was a span of 6 bases. Germline V gene lookup returns CDR1 MNHEY and CDR2 SMNVEV (reference sequence).

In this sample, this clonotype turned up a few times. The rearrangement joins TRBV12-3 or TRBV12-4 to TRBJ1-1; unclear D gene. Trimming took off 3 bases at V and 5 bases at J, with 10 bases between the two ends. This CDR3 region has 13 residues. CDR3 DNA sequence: TGTGCCAGCAGTTTGACGCAGAGGACTGAAGCTTTCTTT. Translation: CASSLTQRTEAFF.

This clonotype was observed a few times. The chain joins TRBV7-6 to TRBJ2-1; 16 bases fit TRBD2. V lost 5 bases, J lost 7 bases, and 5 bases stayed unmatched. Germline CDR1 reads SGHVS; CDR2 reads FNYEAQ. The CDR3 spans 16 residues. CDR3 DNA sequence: TGTGCCAGCAGCCGGGGACTAGCGGGGGGGGTAAATGAGCAGTTCTTC. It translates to CASSRGLAGGVNEQFF.

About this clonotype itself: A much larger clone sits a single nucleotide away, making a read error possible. CDR3 sequence: CSARDGSQINGYTF. CDR3 DNA sequence: TGCAGTGCTAGAGACGGCTCCCAGATCAATGGCTACACCTTC. J is TRBJ1-2 and V is TRBV20-1; D ambiguous. Deletions cut 0 bases from V and 6 bases from J, with 14 bases between. The CDR3 spans 14 residues. Germline assignment: CDR1 DFQATT and CDR2 SNEGSKA (reference sequence).

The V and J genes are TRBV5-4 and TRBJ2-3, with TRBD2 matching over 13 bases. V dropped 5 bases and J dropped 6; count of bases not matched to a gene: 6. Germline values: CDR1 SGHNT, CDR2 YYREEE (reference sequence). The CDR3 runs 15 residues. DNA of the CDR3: TGTGCCAGCAGTAAAGGACTAGCGGGAGCGGATACGCAGTATTTT. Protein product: CASSKGLAGADTQYF.

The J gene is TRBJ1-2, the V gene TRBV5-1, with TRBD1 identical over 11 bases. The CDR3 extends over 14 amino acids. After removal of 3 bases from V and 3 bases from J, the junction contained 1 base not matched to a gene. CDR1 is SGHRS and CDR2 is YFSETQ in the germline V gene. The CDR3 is CASSWTGGYYGYTF. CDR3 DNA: TGCGCCAGCAGCTGGACAGGGGGCTACTATGGCTACACCTTC. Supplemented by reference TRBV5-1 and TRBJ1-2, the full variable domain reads KAGVTQTPRYLIKTRGQQVTLSCSPISGHRSVSWYQQTPGQGLQFLFEYFSETQRNKGNFPGRFSGRQFSNSRSEMNVSTLELGDSALYLCASSWTGGYYGYTFGSGTRLTVV.